This T cell receptor beta chain derives from a study of T cell changes during pregnancy in multiple sclerosis. Libraries were prepared by immunoSEQ multiplex PCR; TCRdb keeps only in-frame clonotypes and omits some of them. The sample holds 65,000 to 85,000 clones, about nine tenths seen once. Looked up from germline, CDR1 is WNHNN and CDR2 is SYGVQD (reference sequence). V shed 7 bases and J shed 3 bases, with 22 bases lying between them. The CDR3 extends over 16 amino acids. The TCR sequence derives from a female donor in good health, enrolled as a control in a pregnancy study. The chain recombines TRBV10-1 with TRBJ2-7, with unresolved D. This specimen was peripheral blood, taken after pregnancy. CDR3 protein: CASKWRGAVKLYEQYF. Written as DNA, the CDR3 is TGCGCCAGCAAGTGGAGAGGAGCCGTCAAACTCTACGAGCAGTACTTC.